The rows below give T cell receptor beta chains drawn from one sample of a study of technical replicates of blood from a handful of donors. Method: immunoSEQ multiplex PCR; TCRdb's copy keeps in-frame clones and lacks some. The sample lists roughly 80,000 clones; just over 95% were seen once. The specimen sequenced was T cells isolated from PBMCs. The receptors originated from a human donor in good health. Each CDR3 is given with its conserved first and last residue. The order of the fields is V gene, J gene, D gene, clone size, CDR3 DNA, CDR3 protein. A D gene is named only where the DNA matches it firmly. Clone size is not always given. Where it is, it says once, few, many or a class for expanded clones.

>TRBV5-1|TRBJ1-1|TRBD1|.
TGCGCCAGCAGCTTGAAACAGGGGGAAAGTGAAGCTTTCTTT
CASSLKQGESEAFF
>TRBV5-1|TRBJ2-5|.|once
TGCGCCAGCAGCTTGGACAGGGACCAGACCCAGTACTTC
CASSLDRDQTQYF
>TRBV10-3|TRBJ1-5|.|.
TGTGCCATCAGTCCGCGGGATAGCAATCAGCCCCAGCATTTT
CAISPRDSNQPQHF
>TRBV27|TRBJ2-6|.|.
TGTGCCAGCAGTTTAGGGTGGCGGAGGACCTCTGGGGCCAACGTCCTGACTTTC
CASSLGWRRTSGANVLTF
>TRBV29-1|TRBJ1-2|TRBD1|.
TGCAGCGAGAAAGACAGGGGAGGCGGCTACACCTTC
CSEKDRGGGYTF
>TRBV5-6|TRBJ1-6|.|.
TGTGCCAGCAAACAGTTTGTCATTTCACCCCTCCACTTT
CASKQFVISPLHF
>TRBV28|TRBJ2-4|TRBD1|.
TGTGCCAGCAGTACTCCGGGACAGGGGACTCAGTACTTC
CASSTPGQGTQYF
>TRBV6-1|TRBJ2-5|TRBD2|once
TGTGCCAGCAGTGAGCGGGGGGAGGCGGTAGAGACCCAGTACTTC
CASSERGEAVETQYF
>TRBV6-1|TRBJ1-1|.|.
TGTGCCAGCACCCGGACAGCGCATAACACTGAAGCTTTCTTT
CASTRTAHNTEAFF
>TRBV28|TRBJ2-5|.|.
TGTGCCAGCAGCGGAGAGACCCAGTACTTC
CASSGETQYF
>TRBV18|TRBJ1-5|.|.
TGTGCCAGCTCACCAGTCGGGGGGCAGGACAATCAGCCCCAGCATTTT
CASSPVGGQDNQPQHF
>TRBV9|TRBJ2-3|.|.
TGTGCCAGCAGCGCAAACTCGGACTTAATAGGCACAGATACGCAGTATTTT
CASSANSDLIGTDTQYF
>TRBV28|TRBJ1-1|.|.
TGTGCCAGCAGTAGGGGTGCGGGGGGCCGGAATATGAACACTGAAGCTTTCTTT
CASSRGAGGRNMNTEAFF
>TRBV4-1|TRBJ1-5|.|.
TGCGCCAGCAGCCAAGCCCATCAGGGCGCTAGCAATCAGCCCCAGCATTTT
CASSQAHQGASNQPQHF
>TRBV6-4|TRBJ2-2|.|.
TGTGCCAGCAGCTCCGAAGAGGGGGAGCTGTTTTTT
CASSSEEGELFF
>TRBV5-1|TRBJ1-1|.|.
TGCGCCAGCTCAGAACAGGGGAACACTGAAGCTTTCTTT
CASSEQGNTEAFF
>TRBV7-9|TRBJ2-7|TRBD2|.
TGTGCCAGCAGCCCTCCTGGGCGGGGGGGATCCTACGAGCAGTACTTC
CASSPPGRGGSYEQYF
>TRBV2|TRBJ2-1|TRBD2|.
TGTGCCAGCGGTTTCCCGGGACTAGCGGGTTTCACGAGCTCCTACAATGAGCAGTTCTTC
CASGFPGLAGFTSSYNEQFF
>TRBV5-1|TRBJ1-3|.|.
TGCGCCAGCAGCCAGGAGGGAGCTGGAAACACCATATATTTT
CASSQEGAGNTIYF
>TRBV28|TRBJ1-2|.|.
TGTGCCAGCAGTCAACCCCTCCAGGGAGGTAACTATGGCTACACCTTC
CASSQPLQGGNYGYTF
>TRBV19|TRBJ2-7|.|.
TGTGCCAGTAGTCTCAGGGGACCGCCCTACGAGCAGTACTTC
CASSLRGPPYEQYF
>TRBV2|TRBJ2-1|TRBD2|once
TGTGCCAGCAGTGTGGCCGGGACTAGAAGAAATGAGCAGTTCTTC
CASSVAGTRRNEQFF
>TRBV6-1|TRBJ2-4|.|.
TGTGCCAGCAGTGAAGCGTTCGGGGGAGTACACATTCAGTACTTC
CASSEAFGGVHIQYF
>TRBV9|TRBJ1-1|.|once
TGTGCCAGCAGCGTAGGATCGCAGTCCCCTGAAGCTTTCTTT
CASSVGSQSPEAFF
>TRBV27|TRBJ1-2|TRBD1|few
TGTGCCAGCAGTTTAGACAGGGCAAGTGGCTACACCTTC
CASSLDRASGYTF
>TRBV28|TRBJ1-1|.|.
TGTGCCAGCAGTTTATTGAGAACGGACACTGAAGCTTTCTTT
CASSLLRTDTEAFF
>TRBV7-9|TRBJ1-1|TRBD1|.
TGTGCCAGCAGCCCGCCTGGGGGACAGGGTTACATGAACACTGAAGCTTTCTTT
CASSPPGGQGYMNTEAFF
>TRBV6-1|TRBJ2-7|.|once
TGTGCCAGCAGAGGAGGGGGCAGGTCCTACGAGCAGTACTTC
CASRGGGRSYEQYF
>TRBV2|TRBJ1-3|.|few
TGTGCCAGCAGTTTTCAGACAACGGGGGGAAACACCATATATTTT
CASSFQTTGGNTIYF
>TRBV5-1|TRBJ2-1|TRBD1|.
TGCGCCAGCAGCTTGGTGGGACAGGGGGCTGAGCAGTTCTTC
CASSLVGQGAEQFF
>TRBV6-5|TRBJ1-2|TRBD1|once
TGTGCCAGCAGTAGGGGGCTGGGCTATGGCTACACCTTC
CASSRGLGYGYTF
>TRBV28|TRBJ1-5|TRBD1|.
TGTGCCAGCATTTGGACAGGGGGCAATCAGCCCCAGCATTTT
CASIWTGGNQPQHF
>TRBV6-6|TRBJ2-1|TRBD2|.
TGTGCCAGCAGTTACAGTACGAGACTAGCGAAGAATGAGCAGTTCTTC
CASSYSTRLAKNEQFF
>TRBV5-1|TRBJ1-1|TRBD1|once
TGCGCCAGCAGCTTGGGGCAGGGGGTCACTGAAGCTTTCTTT
CASSLGQGVTEAFF
>TRBV2|TRBJ1-4|TRBD1|.
TGTGCCAGCAGCGTACGGCGGGGACAGGGGGGTGAAAAACTGTTTTTT
CASSVRRGQGGEKLFF
>TRBV28|TRBJ2-5|TRBD2|once
TGTGCCAGCAGTTTAGGAGCGGGATTAGAAGAGACCCAGTACTTC
CASSLGAGLEETQYF
>TRBV19|TRBJ1-3|TRBD1|.
TGTGCCAGTATTGATTGGGACAGAGGATACCTCTCTGGAAACACCATATATTTT
CASIDWDRGYLSGNTIYF
>TRBV2|TRBJ1-1|.|.
TGTGCCAGCCGCAGGATGAACACTGAAGCTTTCTTT
CASRRMNTEAFF
>TRBV7-8|TRBJ2-3|.|.
TGTGCCAGCAGCTCTGGGGGGACCACAGATACGCAGTATTTT
CASSSGGTTDTQYF
>TRBV27|TRBJ2-7|.|.
TGTGCCAGCAGTTCAGGGGGGACCTACGAGCAGTACTTC
CASSSGGTYEQYF
>TRBV9|TRBJ2-7|.|once
TGTGCCAGCAGCCTAACTGGGAGCTCCTACGAGCAGTACTTC
CASSLTGSSYEQYF
>TRBV19|TRBJ1-4|.|.
TGTGCCAGTAGTATAGACTACTCGGGAAGTGGGGCAACTAATGAAAAACTGTTTTTT
CASSIDYSGSGATNEKLFF
>TRBV11-2|TRBJ2-2|.|.
TGTGCCAGCAGCCACCGCGACACCGGGGAGCTGTTTTTT
CASSHRDTGELFF
>TRBV6-5|TRBJ1-5|.|.
TGTGCCAGCAGTTACTCGGGGGGGGGTAATCAGCCCCAGCATTTT
CASSYSGGGNQPQHF
>TRBV29-1|TRBJ2-7|.|.
TGCAGCGTTGAATTCTCCCTCGCGGGCGAGCAGTACTTC
CSVEFSLAGEQYF
>TRBV11-2|TRBJ1-6|.|once
TGTGCCAGCAGCTTAATGAGATCACCCCTCCACTTT
CASSLMRSPLHF
>TRBV27|TRBJ2-7|TRBD1|.
TGTGCCAGCAGTTCGGGACAGGCTTTATACGAGCAGTACTTC
CASSSGQALYEQYF
>TRBV5-1|TRBJ1-1|.|.
TGCGCCAGCAGCACGGGGGGGAACACTGAAGCTTTCTTT
CASSTGGNTEAFF
>TRBV2|TRBJ2-2|.|once
TGTGCCAGCAGGGCTTCGAACACCGGGGAGCTGTTTTTT
CASRASNTGELFF
>TRBV6-6|TRBJ2-2|.|.
TGTGCCAGCACCCAGACAGGGAACACCGGGGAGCTGTTTTTT
CASTQTGNTGELFF
>TRBV4-1|TRBJ2-1|.|.
TGCGCCAGCAGCCCAGCTCAGGACAATGAGCAGTTCTTC
CASSPAQDNEQFF
>TRBV27|TRBJ2-4|TRBD1|.
TGTGCCAGCAGGACAGGGAAAAACATTCAGTACTTC
CASRTGKNIQYF
>TRBV6-5|TRBJ1-4|TRBD1|.
TGTGCCAGCAGTAGGACAGGGCTAAATGAAAAACTGTTTTTT
CASSRTGLNEKLFF
>TRBV6-6|TRBJ2-1|TRBD2|.
TGTGCCAGCAGTTACGACACTAGCGGGAGCGACAATGAGCAGTTCTTC
CASSYDTSGSDNEQFF
>TRBV4-1|TRBJ2-3|TRBD2|once
TGCGCCAGCAGCCAAGATGCGGGGGGAAGCACAGATACGCAGTATTTT
CASSQDAGGSTDTQYF
>TRBV11-1|TRBJ2-3|.|.
TGTGCCAGCAACCTTTTCCCAGCTGTGGGGACTTCTCCAGATACGCAGTATTTT
CASNLFPAVGTSPDTQYF
>TRBV28|TRBJ2-7|TRBD1|.
TGTGCCAGCAGTCCCAGCCACAGGGGTAGCTCCTACGAGCAGTACTTC
CASSPSHRGSSYEQYF
>TRBV10-1|TRBJ2-5|TRBD1|.
TGCGCCAGCAGTGAAAGGACAGGGTCTGGAGAGACCCAGTACTTC
CASSERTGSGETQYF